This T cell receptor (beta chain) derives from a study of spatial heterogeneity in lung cancer. Germline loops: CDR1 MGHDK, CDR2 SYGVNS. The ends were cut back, 4 bases at V and 11 bases at J, with 15 bases in the middle. The CDR3 consists of 12 residues. Overall study results and limits: Compared with follow-up, resection was when ubiquitous expanded tumor TCRs appeared in blood more.

Time point noted: sample taken at primary tumor resection. Untreated early-stage non-small cell lung cancer patients, over 55 in total, were the donors. The authors sequenced whole RNA from tumor, nontumor lung or frozen PBMC without sorting. This clonotype was seen many times. Its antigen is unidentified. TCRdb analysed the 5' RACE reads with MiXCR anew, one entry per CDR3 protein. The sample includes approximately 39,000 distinct CDR3 sequences, more than 7% seen only once; the top ten take approximately 28%. The starting material was PBMCs, obtained at surgery. This clonotype originated in a female donor with early-stage non-small cell lung cancer. The chain links TRBV25-1 to TRBJ2-7, with TRBD2 as a possible D gene (6 bases). The CDR3 sequence: CASSGYGGEKYF. In DNA form, the CDR3 reads TGTGCCAGCAGTGGATACGGGGGAGAGAAGTACTTC.